This T cell receptor beta chain was found in a study of cytomegalovirus exposure and HLA in healthy donors (dated by TCRdb to about 2017). Study-wide context: According to an earlier analysis of several hundred of the donors, about 179 million T cells yielded over 90 million unique TCR beta sequences and 250 to 350 Gb of sequence data. An early release that covered 500 to 800 HLA-typed donors contained approximately 320 gigabases of sequencing data and approximately 85 million unique TCR sequences. The genetic ancestry cluster associated with self-reported Caucasian donors included approximately 85% of the 398 genotyped donors. The aim of the study was to test whether cataloging public T cell receptors could identify signatures of past pathogen exposure. The T cell repertoires of around 730 subjects were profiled by immunosequencing and related to cytomegalovirus serostatus. Besides the first cohort of around 670 subjects, a separate validation cohort made up of over 100 different subjects was used. To predict cytomegalovirus infection status, the study combined high-throughput TCR immunosequencing, statistical association of individual TCRs with disease status, and machine learning. A later analysis re-analyzed previously published TCR beta repertoires from 650 to 800 donors and added high-resolution HLA genotyping to study TCR occurrence patterns. Rather than drawing on any new phenotypic data, the later analysis identified candidate immune exposures from TCR beta sequences and the way those sequences occurred across donors. To decide whether each TCR beta V gene segment behaved as functional or pseudogenic, an earlier analysis of over 500 of the donors relied on high-throughput TCR beta sequencing. Donor age, sex, ethnicity and CMV serostatus were collected together with the repertoire data. In a later genetic analysis, genome-wide SNP genotypes for 398 of the 666 donors were used, and that subset was treated as a discovery cohort. All discovery cohort repertoires had been generated using a single sequencing platform. Both class I and class II loci were covered by HLA typing, at four-digit resolution. The number of donors typed differed by locus, with roughly 629-640 for A, B, C, DRB1 and DQB1, over 500 for DQA1, 600 to 610 for DPA1, and roughly 450 for DPB1. Roughly 5 DR-DQ haplotypes were handled as single units for association and clustering, since linkage in the cohort was strong. On average, roughly 240,000 unique TCR beta nucleotide sequences were sequenced per donor among a few hundred genotyped donors of the cohort, with 15% to 20% of those sequences being non-productive. Findings and caveats that apply to the study as a whole: A further reported finding was that TCR beta sequences accurately predicted the HLA-A and HLA-B alleles for most subjects in the first cohort. Strong co-occurrence of HLA alleles, especially DR and DQ, made assigning TCR associations to individual alleles difficult. In a later genetic analysis, fewer N-insertions in productive TCRs were reported among donors in an Asian-associated ancestry cluster than the roughly 700-donor mean. For the cohort, immune exposure information was limited to CMV serostatus. In vitro tests confirmed that three of the cytomegalovirus-associated TCR beta chains recognize cytomegalovirus antigens. Cytomegalovirus status was reported to be diagnosed by the classifier with high specificity and sensitivity in both the original and validation cohorts. The study listed 164 TCR beta chains as associated with cytomegalovirus. According to the authors, the approach could potentially be generalized to other disease states and immunological phenotypes. In a later analysis, the rate of TCR association differed among HLA loci, with DRB1 alleles having the most associated TCRs and HLA-C alleles having the fewest. Linkage disequilibrium might explain the correlated functional status among segregating V segments, but an unknown experimental factor could not be ruled out. Seventeen rarely observed V segments, including chromosome 9 orphons, were excluded from the earlier analysis of a few hundred of the donors because counts were too low. Compared with equally common non-associated chains, HLA-associated TCR beta chains in a later analysis were more clonally expanded and had lower generation probabilities. A cluster of highly shared sequence variants was judged likely to be a technical artifact of the sequencing pipeline. The cohort was sequenced for TCR beta chains only, and without alpha or paired-chain data the features that could be detected were limited. Because some donors lacked HLA typing at each locus, the association tests relied only on the typed subset. Most CMV-associated TCR beta chains appeared to be HLA-restricted in a later analysis, and the HLA associations seemed to be driven largely by CMV exposure. An earlier analysis of around 500 of the donors showed that most TCR beta V segments appeared in productive rearrangements either about 87% or about 30% of the time, which broadly matched IMGT annotations. Specific HLA alleles were associated with roughly 16,000 TCR beta sequences at a false discovery rate of 0.05 in a later analysis. Because the 87-base-pair reads could not distinguish some IMGT-functional V segments, including TRBV6-2 and TRBV6-3, those segments were excluded. Across donors, most TCR sequences were observed very rarely, whereas some public TCRs were present in many individuals. A later genetic analysis associated a missense DCLRE1C variant with V-gene and J-gene trimming of TCR beta chains, and an independent cohort replicated the association. The presence/absence analyses assumed that sequencing depth was roughly uniform across donors, and that assumption may not be true. According to a later analysis, parvovirus B19, influenza, CMV and Epstein-Barr virus appeared linked to several top co-occurrence clusters.

The cohort comprised 710 or so healthy bone marrow donors. At the time of sampling, every cohort member was nominally healthy, though immune exposures that went unrecorded were likely present. The donor was CMV seronegative and was included in the group of about 350 seronegative cohort members. A peripheral blood sample was collected from each donor, and TCR beta sequencing was performed on peripheral blood mononuclear cells. The Qiagen DNeasy Blood Extraction Kit was used to extract genomic DNA from the blood cell samples. Notes on this clone: Its binding antigen is unknown. Per-nucleotide qualities are absent, and no much larger clonotype sits a single base away.

Taken from the germline V gene, the CDR1 and CDR2 loops are SQVTM and ANQGSEA. V and J are trimmed by 5 bases and 0 bases, and the gene matches miss 4 bases of the junction. From its cysteine to its phenylalanine, the CDR3 spans 17 amino acids. Only CDR3 DNA is held: 51 bases, read in frame from base 1. Library prep was done by the immunoSEQ multiplex PCR assay. The multiplex PCR relied on a mix of 60 forward primers for TCR Vbeta segments and 13 reverse primers for TCR Jbeta segments. Amplification of the CDR3 region of rearranged TCR beta genes was performed with a multiplex PCR assay on genomic DNA. Amplified TCR beta libraries were sequenced as 87-base-pair reads on the Illumina HiSeq System. Processing in the source paper ran as follows. A later analysis counted about 80 million unique TCR beta chains across the 700 or so repertoires, and 10 million to 12 million of these chains were shared by at least two donors. To remove PCR and sequencing errors, raw reads were error-corrected and collapsed into unique sequences using a nearest-neighbor algorithm that merged closely related sequences. To assign V, D and J gene segments, CDR3 sequences were aligned to IMGT reference sequences. For a sequence to be retained, a match of at least six nucleotides to both a V gene segment and a J gene segment was required. Rearrangements were classified as productive when the CDR3 lacked stop codons and remained in frame with V and J, and all other rearrangements were classified as non-productive. CDR3 was defined by IMGT convention, running from the second conserved V-encoded cysteine to the conserved J-encoded phenylalanine. In an earlier analysis of 550 to 650 of the donors, sequences lacking an unambiguous match to a single V gene segment were excluded. An earlier analysis of almost 600 of the donors classified V segments as functional when productive rearrangements were above 56.7% and as segregating when the standard deviation between donors was above 5%. To diagnose cytomegalovirus status from the catalog of TCR beta chain sequences, a statistical classification framework was built. In a later analysis, V and J genes were assigned by comparing TCR nucleotide sequences against IMGT/GENE-DB human TR gene sequences. Using the TCRdist pipeline, a later analysis assigned CDR3 sequences along with most-parsimonious VDJ recombination scenarios. A later analysis defined each TCR beta chain by its CDR3 amino acid sequence plus V-gene family, and excluded reads lacking a unique V-gene family. A later analysis removed roughly 590 highly shared, low-generation-probability nucleotide sequences to deal with suspected cross-contamination and a sequencing artifact. A later analysis calculated a clonal expansion index for each public chain from normalized within-repertoire ranks of inferred template counts. In a later analysis, generation probabilities were computed using a VDJ recombination model fitted to out-of-frame rearrangements, and the results were checked against IGoR. Hypergeometric tests were used in a later analysis to score TCR-TCR, TCR-HLA and TCR-CMV co-occurrence, with a repertoire-size bias correction applied to the TCR pairs. A later analysis estimated false discovery rates by permuting HLA or CMV assignments 20 times. A later analysis grouped co-occurring TCRs with DBSCAN, adding TCRdist sequence similarity when clustering within HLA-allele-positive subsets. Repertoires with fewer than 30,000 or more than 120,000 public chains were left out of co-occurrence clustering, as were a handful of repertoires with anomalous nucleotide sharing. Drawn from immuneACCESS, this table holds only the in-frame rearrangements with V and J called that TCRdb kept. Clones are partly lost; checked studies trace under half to an unresolved V gene and leave the rest unexplained. That table is the source of V, J and clone size, and D and trimming were worked out from the DNA. This sample holds about 110,000 clones; around 82% were observed only once. The top ten clones comprise approximately 1.5% of the sample.

The receptor was isolated from a man aged 45-65 years in good health and CMV-seronegative. Material: PBMCs. This sequence uses TRBV29-1 and TRBJ2-2; 15 nucleotides in the junction match TRBD2. The CDR3 sequence is CSVTGLAGGTNTGELFF. The sequence in DNA is TGCAGCGTTACGGGACTAGCGGGGGGAACGAACACCGGGGAGCTGTTTTTT.